This T cell receptor (beta chain) emerged from a study of cytomegalovirus exposure and HLA in healthy donors. Study at large: Of around 400 genotyped donors, about 80% grouped in the Caucasian-associated ancestry cluster.

This CDR3 has 17 amino acids. Trimming removed 8 bases from V and 0 bases from J; junction bases left unmatched: 14. Germline CDR1 reads KGHSH; CDR2 reads LQKENI. The PCR made use of 60 Vbeta and 13 Jbeta primers. Profiling relied on immunoSEQ multiplex PCR, and the TCRdb table lists in-frame clones only, not all of them. In the table there are about 200,000 clones, approximately 80% of which are singletons. The chain links TRBV18 to TRBJ1-1; 8 bases align to TRBD1. The sequence came from a girl between 5 and 17 years old in good health and CMV-seronegative. The sample was PBMCs. The CDR3 spells CASSDSGQGYMNTEAFF. The CDR3 region has the DNA TGTGCCAGCAGCGACTCAGGACAGGGTTATATGAACACTGAAGCTTTCTTT.